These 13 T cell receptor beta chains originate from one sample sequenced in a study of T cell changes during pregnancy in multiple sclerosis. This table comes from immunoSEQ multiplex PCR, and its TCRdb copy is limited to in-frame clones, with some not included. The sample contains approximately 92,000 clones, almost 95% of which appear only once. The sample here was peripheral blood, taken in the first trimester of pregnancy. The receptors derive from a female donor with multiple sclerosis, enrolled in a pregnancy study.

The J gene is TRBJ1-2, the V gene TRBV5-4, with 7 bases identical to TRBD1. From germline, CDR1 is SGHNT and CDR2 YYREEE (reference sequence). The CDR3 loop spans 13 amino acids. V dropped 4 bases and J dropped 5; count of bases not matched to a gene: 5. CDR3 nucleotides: TGTGCCAGCAGCCGCCGGGACAGATATGGCTACACCTTC. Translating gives CASSRRDRYGYTF.

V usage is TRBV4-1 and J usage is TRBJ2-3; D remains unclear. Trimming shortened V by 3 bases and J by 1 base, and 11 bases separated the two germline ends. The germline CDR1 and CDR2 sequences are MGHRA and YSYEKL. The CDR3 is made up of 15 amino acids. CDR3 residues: CASSQWAPGTDTQYF. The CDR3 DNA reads TGCGCCAGCAGCCAGTGGGCGCCGGGCACAGATACGCAGTATTTT.

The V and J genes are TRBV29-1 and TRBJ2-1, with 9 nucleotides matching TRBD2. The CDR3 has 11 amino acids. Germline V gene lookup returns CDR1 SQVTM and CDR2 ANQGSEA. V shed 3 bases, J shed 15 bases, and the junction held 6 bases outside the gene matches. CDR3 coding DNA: TGCAGCGTTGACTTGCGGGAGGGATTGTTCTTC. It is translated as CSVDLREGLFF.

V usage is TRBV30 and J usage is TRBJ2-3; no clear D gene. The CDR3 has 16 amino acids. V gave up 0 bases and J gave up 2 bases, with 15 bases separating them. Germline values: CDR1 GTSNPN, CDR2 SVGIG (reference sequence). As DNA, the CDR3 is TGTGCCTGGAGTGTACTTGGCGGATCATTCACAGATACGCAGTATTTT. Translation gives CAWSVLGGSFTDTQYF.

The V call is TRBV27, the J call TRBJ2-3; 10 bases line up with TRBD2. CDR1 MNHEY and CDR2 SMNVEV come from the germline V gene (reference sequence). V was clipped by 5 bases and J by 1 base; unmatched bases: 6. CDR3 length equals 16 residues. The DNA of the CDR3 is TGTGCCAGCAGTCCCGCTAGCGGGAGCCGCACAGATACGCAGTATTTT. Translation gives CASSPASGSRTDTQYF.

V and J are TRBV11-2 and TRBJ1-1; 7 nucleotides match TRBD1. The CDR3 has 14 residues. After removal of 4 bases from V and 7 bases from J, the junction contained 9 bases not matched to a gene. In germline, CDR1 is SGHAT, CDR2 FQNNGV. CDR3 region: CASSWTTGDGEAFF. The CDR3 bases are TGTGCCAGCAGCTGGACTACAGGGGATGGTGAAGCTTTCTTT.

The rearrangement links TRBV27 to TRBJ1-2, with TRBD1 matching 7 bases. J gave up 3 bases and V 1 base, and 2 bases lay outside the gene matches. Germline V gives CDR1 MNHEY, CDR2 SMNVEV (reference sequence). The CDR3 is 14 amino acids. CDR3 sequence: CASSLFQGDYGYTF. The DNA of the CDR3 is TGTGCCAGCAGTTTATTTCAGGGGGACTATGGCTACACCTTC.

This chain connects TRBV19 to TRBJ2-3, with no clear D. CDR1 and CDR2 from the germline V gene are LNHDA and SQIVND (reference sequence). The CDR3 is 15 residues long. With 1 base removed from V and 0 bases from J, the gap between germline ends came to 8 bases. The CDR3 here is CASSIAVTSTDTQYF. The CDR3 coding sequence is TGTGCCAGTAGTATAGCGGTAACTAGCACAGATACGCAGTATTTT.

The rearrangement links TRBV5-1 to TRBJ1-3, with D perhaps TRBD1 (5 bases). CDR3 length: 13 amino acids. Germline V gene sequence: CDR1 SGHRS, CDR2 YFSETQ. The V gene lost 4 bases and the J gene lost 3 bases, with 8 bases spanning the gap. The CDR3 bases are TGCGCCAGCAGCCCCGGGGGTGGAAACACCATATATTTT. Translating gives CASSPGGGNTIYF.

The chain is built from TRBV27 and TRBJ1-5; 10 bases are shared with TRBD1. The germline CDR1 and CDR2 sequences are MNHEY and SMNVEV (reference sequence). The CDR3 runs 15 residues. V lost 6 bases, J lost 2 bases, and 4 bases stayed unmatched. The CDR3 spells CASSSGTGGNQPQHF. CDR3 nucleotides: TGTGCCAGCAGCTCTGGGACAGGGGGCAATCAGCCCCAGCATTTT.

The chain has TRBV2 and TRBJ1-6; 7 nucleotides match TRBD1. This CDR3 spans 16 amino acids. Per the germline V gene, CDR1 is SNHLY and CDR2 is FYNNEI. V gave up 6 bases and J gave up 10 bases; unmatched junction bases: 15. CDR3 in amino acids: CASREKQGLVKSPLHF. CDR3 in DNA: TGTGCCAGCAGGGAGAAACAGGGGTTGGTAAAATCACCCCTCCACTTT.

The CDR3 loop reads CASSIEKTGPTVAGYTF. CDR3 sequence (DNA): TGTGCCAGTAGTATTGAAAAGACAGGGCCGACCGTTGCGGGCTACACCTTC. This chain links TRBV19 with TRBJ1-2; 7 nucleotides match TRBD1. This CDR3 contains 17 residues. Germline V gives CDR1 LNHDA, CDR2 SQIVND (reference sequence). Trimming removed 3 bases from V and 8 bases from J; junction bases left unmatched: 18.

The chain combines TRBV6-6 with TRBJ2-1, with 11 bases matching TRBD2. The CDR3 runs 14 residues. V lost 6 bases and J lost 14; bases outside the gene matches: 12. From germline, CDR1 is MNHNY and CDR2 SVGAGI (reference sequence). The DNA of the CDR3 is TGTGCCAGCAGACCCCCGATCGTAGCGGGAGGGGAGTTCTTC. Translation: CASRPPIVAGGEFF.